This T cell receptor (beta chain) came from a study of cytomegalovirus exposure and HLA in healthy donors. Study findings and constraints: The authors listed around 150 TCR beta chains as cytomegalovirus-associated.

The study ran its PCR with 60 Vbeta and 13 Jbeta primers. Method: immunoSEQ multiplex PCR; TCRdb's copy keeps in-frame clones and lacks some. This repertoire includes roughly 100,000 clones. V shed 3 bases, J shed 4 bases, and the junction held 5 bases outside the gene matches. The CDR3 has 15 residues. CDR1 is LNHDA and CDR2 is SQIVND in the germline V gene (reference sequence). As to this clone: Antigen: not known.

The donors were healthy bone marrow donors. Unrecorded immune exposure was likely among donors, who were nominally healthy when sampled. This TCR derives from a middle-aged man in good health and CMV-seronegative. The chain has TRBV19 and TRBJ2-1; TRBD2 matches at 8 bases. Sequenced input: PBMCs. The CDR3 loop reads CASSIEAGVYNEQFF. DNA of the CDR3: TGTGCCAGTAGTATCGAAGCGGGGGTATACAATGAGCAGTTCTTC.